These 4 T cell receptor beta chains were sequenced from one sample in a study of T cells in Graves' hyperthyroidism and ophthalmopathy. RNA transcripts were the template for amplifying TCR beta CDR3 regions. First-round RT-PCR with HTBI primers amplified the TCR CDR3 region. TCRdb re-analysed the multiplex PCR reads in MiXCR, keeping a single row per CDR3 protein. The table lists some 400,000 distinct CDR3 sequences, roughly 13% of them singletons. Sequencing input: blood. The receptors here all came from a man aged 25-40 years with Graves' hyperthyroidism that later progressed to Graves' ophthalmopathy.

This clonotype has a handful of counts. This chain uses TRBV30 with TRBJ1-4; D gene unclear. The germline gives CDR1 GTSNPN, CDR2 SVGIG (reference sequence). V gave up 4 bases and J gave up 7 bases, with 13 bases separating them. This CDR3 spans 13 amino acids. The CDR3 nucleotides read TGTGCCTGGAAGGTGAATCCAGGTGAAAAACTGTTTTTT. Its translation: CAWKVNPGEKLFF.

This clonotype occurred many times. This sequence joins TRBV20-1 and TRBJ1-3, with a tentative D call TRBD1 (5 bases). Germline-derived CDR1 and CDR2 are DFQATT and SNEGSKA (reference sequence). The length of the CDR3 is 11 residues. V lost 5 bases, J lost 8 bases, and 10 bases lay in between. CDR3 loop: CSAPKGDTIYF. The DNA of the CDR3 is TGCAGTGCTCCTAAAGGGGACACCATATATTTT.

CDR3 DNA sequence: TGTGCCAGCAGTAACCTCTGGGGGCAGGCCATTCAGTACTTC. Translation gives CASSNLWGQAIQYF. The chain links TRBV28 to TRBJ2-4; a possible D gene is TRBD1 (6 bases). With 5 bases removed from V and 9 bases from J, the gap between germline ends came to 17 bases. The CDR3 is made up of 14 amino acids. Looked up from germline, CDR1 is MDHEN and CDR2 is SYDVKM.

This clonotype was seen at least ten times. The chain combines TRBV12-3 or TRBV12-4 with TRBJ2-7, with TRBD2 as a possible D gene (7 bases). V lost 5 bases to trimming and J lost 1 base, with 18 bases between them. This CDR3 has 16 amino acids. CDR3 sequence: CASSNLGGPVSYEQYF. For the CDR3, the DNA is TGTGCCAGCAGTAACCTCGGGGGGCCCGTATCCTACGAGCAGTACTTC.